Detailed here is one T cell receptor (beta chain). This specimen belongs to a study of technical replicates of blood from a few donors. The CDR3 has 14 residues. Trimming cost V 0 bases and J 8 bases; bases outside gene matches: 4. CDR1 is SEHNR, CDR2 FQNEAQ, per germline (reference sequence). Profiling relied on immunoSEQ multiplex PCR, and the TCRdb table lists in-frame clones only, not all of them. The table lists around 69,000 clones, approximately 87% of them singletons. The rearrangement joins TRBV7-9 to TRBJ2-1; 7 positions match TRBD2. Sequencing was done on a sample of PBMCs. The TCR comes from a human donor in good health. Some clones in this sample may be carry-over from other donors' samples. CDR3 DNA sequence: TGTGCCAGCAGCTTAGCGGGAGGGCTCTATGAGCAGTTCTTC. Protein sequence: CASSLAGGLYEQFF.